This entry describes one TCR beta chain. Its antigen specificity is not known. The record has no base qualities; no much larger clone is one base away. These data are taken from a study of human T cells and chemical hapten exposure (dated by TCRdb to the early 2020s). General notes on the study: For sensitization, 2% DPC in acetone was applied to an approximately 2 cm by approximately 2 cm area of upper inner arm skin. Patients additionally received weekly therapeutic DPC doses to the scalp throughout the approximately 24-week study period. Patch tests used Finn chambers with 0.01% DPC on the upper back, scored after 6 days by International Contact Dermatitis Research Group standards. Alopecia areata with under or over 50% scalp involvement, alopecia totalis and alopecia universalis were represented in the patient cohort, which was mostly female. The libraries were sequenced as a pool, and the TCR yield per sample differed mostly because of small variations in library volumes within the pool. The study tracked peripheral blood TCR repertoire changes in vivo during primary and secondary sensitization to the hapten diphenylcyclopropenone (DPC) in alopecia patients. Blood was sampled from patients pre-sensitization (week 0) and at 2, 6 and about 24 weeks after DPC sensitization. Blood for TCR sequencing was provided by twenty-nine alopecia patients at one to four time points (pre-sensitization, 2, 6 and 24 weeks). Points the paper makes about the study in general: Because all patients had alopecia, a presumed autoimmune disease, the immune response of the patients might differ from that of healthy individuals. After repeated subsampling, the strength of the expansion versus patch-test correlation and the threshold at which it became significant changed. Compared with pre-sensitization or healthy control sets, expanded TCRs formed significantly more large CDR3 similarity clusters, which is consistent with antigen-driven responses. Patch test score correlated positively with the number of PT1 expanded TCRs, reaching significance at thresholds 8, 16 and 32 but not at 4. DPC sensitization did not change how many TCRs were above 1 in 1000 frequency, and no evidence was found of alterations in global repertoire structure.

V has 7 bases trimmed and J has 0 bases trimmed; junction bases matching no gene number 12. CDR3 length: 16 amino acids, cysteine to phenylalanine. Only the CDR3 portion is preserved as DNA: 48 bases, with reading frame beginning at the first base. Looking up the germline V gene yields CDR1 SGHRS and CDR2 YFSETQ. Interpreted using the paper, the time point label stands for: patch test 2, 6 weeks after DPC sensitization. The treatment or condition label, as the study defines it: therapeutic diphenylcyclopropenone sensitization with weekly scalp DPC. At every patch-test visit, the blood draw took place before the patch test was put on. To be eligible, patients had to be aged 18 to 70, diagnosed with alopecia and judged suitable for DPC therapy, while pregnant patients were excluded. Total RNA was extracted from unfractionated whole blood that had been collected in Tempus Blood RNA tubes. Receptor amplification or capture employed RACE. This sample was sequenced with a NextSeq 500. Library preparation attached unique molecular identifiers to individual cDNA molecules for quantitative, reproducible TCR counting. Both TCR alpha and TCR beta chains were sequenced from each blood RNA sample. In the paper's pipeline: A median of approximately 96,000 TCRs per sample was observed, with a range of about 20,000 to 700,000. V, J and CDR3 annotation of the TCR reads was performed with the Decombinator software suite. Every sample was subsampled to the same number of TCRs (28,000) for the PS versus PT1 abundance plots. TCRs were defined as expanded if absent before sensitization and observed at least eight times at the 2-week time point. The public reads were reanalyzed by TCRdb: fastp trimming at Q25, MiXCR alignment, in-frame beta chains only. Rows matching on CDR3 protein sequence are summarized as one entry with the most common DNA and genes. TCRdb, not the original authors, processed these V and J calls. Across this sample there are about 400,000 distinct CDR3 sequences, with about 6% seen only once. The ten largest clones capture about 5% of the sample.

This chain is built from TRBV5-1 and TRBJ2-5, and 7 bases in between align with TRBD2. Sample: whole blood, taken in connection with sensitization to the hapten diphenylcyclopropenone (DPC). The TCR sequence derives from a woman aged 18-35 years with alopecia areata. Some clones in this sample may be carry-over from other donors' samples. CDR3 sequence: CASQYGGTTDQETQYF. The DNA sequence reads TGCGCCAGCCAATACGGGGGGACCACCGACCAAGAGACCCAGTACTTC.